One and the same sample provided the 5 T cell receptor beta chains below, sequenced in a study of technical replicates of blood from a handful of donors. Assay: immunoSEQ multiplex PCR; the TCRdb copy retains only in-frame clones and omits some. The sample includes more than 90,000 clones, about 95% of them seen just once. The sample comprised T cells isolated from PBMCs. These receptors were collected from a human donor in good health.

The gene calls are TRBV10-1 and TRBJ2-7, with unresolved D. The CDR3 is 14 amino acids. From germline, CDR1 is WNHNN and CDR2 SYGVQD (reference sequence). The germline V and J ends were trimmed by 2 bases and 2 bases, with 10 bases remaining between them. The CDR3 here is CASSEPSRPYEQYF. The CDR3 DNA is TGCGCCAGCAGTGAGCCTAGTCGGCCCTACGAGCAGTACTTC.

The chain is built from TRBV6-1 and TRBJ1-1; TRBD1 might be the D (6 bases). The CDR3 spans 14 residues. V lost 7 bases, J lost 5 bases, and 17 bases lay in between. Germline CDR1 reads MNHNS; CDR2 reads SASEGT. CDR3: CASTQGYLVTEAFF. DNA for the CDR3: TGTGCCAGCACACAGGGTTATCTTGTAACTGAAGCTTTCTTT.

The chain combines TRBV19 with TRBJ1-2; weak D call: TRBD1 (5 bases). Trimming left V 1 base short and J 5 bases short, with 14 bases between. The CDR3 contains 15 residues. Per the germline V gene, CDR1 is LNHDA and CDR2 is SQIVND (reference sequence). The DNA for the CDR3 is TGTGCCAGTAGTATAGCGGACATTCCGGCGTATGGCTACACCTTC. Translation gives CASSIADIPAYGYTF.

The chain carries TRBV5-4 and TRBJ2-2; 8 nucleotides align to TRBD1. The germline gives CDR1 SGHNT, CDR2 YYREEE (reference sequence). This CDR3 contains 14 residues. V lost 10 bases, J lost 2 bases, and 7 bases stayed unmatched. CDR3 sequence (DNA): TGTGCCGGCCGAGACAGGGGAAACACCGGGGAGCTGTTTTTT. Residues: CAGRDRGNTGELFF. Full variable domain (rest looked up from reference TRBV5-4 and TRBJ2-2): ETGVTQSPTHLIKTRGQQVTLRCSSQSGHNTVSWYQQALGQGPQFIFQYYREEENGRGNFPPRFSGLQFPNYSSELNVNALELDDSALYLCAGRDRGNTGELFFGEGSRLTVL.

The V and J genes are TRBV9 and TRBJ2-2; no firm D call. V lost 4 bases to trimming and J lost 5 bases, with 6 bases between them. Germline CDR1 SGDLS, CDR2 YYNGEE. This CDR3 spans 12 amino acids. CDR3 DNA: TGTGCCAGCAGCACGAGTACCGGGGAGCTGTTTTTT. Its protein product is CASSTSTGELFF.